The present entry profiles one T cell receptor beta chain with its context. This clonotype has a count of ten or more. It has no known antigen specificity. No base-level quality is on record; no much larger clone is a single base apart. The intended sense of this specimen's time point label: newly diagnosed GD, antithyroid drugs for less than 3 months. RNA was extracted from PBMCs in TRIzol for both TCR sequencing and RNA sequencing. Graves' disease was diagnosed according to American Thyroid Association guidelines. Recruitment of patients was carried out at an endocrinology department in Xi'an, China. Each patient gave approximately 9.7 milliliters of peripheral blood, collected in an EDTA anticoagulant tube. Ficoll Paque Plus density gradient separation was used to isolate PBMCs, and no further T cell sorting was done. An Agilent 2100 Bioanalyzer and agarose gel were used to check RNA quality, while a NanoDrop 2000 measured RNA concentration.

The library was produced with multiplex PCR. The sequencer was an Illumina HiSeq 4000. CDR3 regions were amplified by Arm-PCR with iRepertoire HTBI primers to construct TCR beta libraries. Gel purification was performed on PCR products prior to sequencing. In the original analysis: A total of fewer than 70 TRBV and some 15 TRBJ segments were identified across samples and were used for gene usage analysis of CDR3 amino acid clonotypes. COPE and FqMerger were used to merge the filtered high-quality paired reads into contigs. Contigs were aligned with BLAST to IMGT TRBV, TRBD and TRBJ reference genes, and CDR3 was defined per IMGT. Clonotypes above 0.1% frequency were classified as highly expanded clones. Shannon entropy was used to measure repertoire diversity, and the Gini coefficient was used to measure V-J evenness. Public clonotypes were defined as clonotypes shared by more than one individual. Clones were called with MiXCR by TCRdb after fastp trimmed the public reads at Q25, and only in-frame beta chains were retained. A single entry per CDR3 protein holds the most common genes and DNA from its merged rows. In this record, the V and J calls reflect TCRdb's handling and not the investigators' own analysis. Present in this sample are a few hundred thousand distinct CDR3 sequences, 16% of which were seen just once. Roughly 27% of the sample belongs to the ten largest clones.

In the germline V gene, CDR1 corresponds to MDHEN and CDR2 to SYDVKM. Measured from the cysteine to the phenylalanine, the CDR3 is 14 residues long. The retained sequence is limited to the CDR3, 42 bases, with the frame set at the first base. Deletion took 7 bases off V and 4 bases off J, with a span of 14 bases between the germline ends. The sample belongs to a study of regulatory T cells in long-lasting Graves disease (dated by TCRdb to the early 2020s). Regarding the study in general: Antithyroid drugs had been taken for less than 3 months by newly diagnosed Graves' disease patients. Persistent Graves' disease patients were compared with newly diagnosed Graves' disease patients by peripheral blood TCR sequencing and RNA sequencing. A total of roughly 35 samples underwent TCR sequencing, from some 13 patients with persistent Graves' disease and approximately 20 patients with newly diagnosed Graves' disease. The study was registered as a clinical trial and conducted in China.

What the study reported, not specific to this receptor: Because the primary lesion, thyroid tissue, could not be accessed, the study looked at peripheral blood alone. Sequencing and analysis were restricted to the TCR beta chain. The authors acknowledged the small sample size as a limitation that may reduce accuracy. TRBV28, TRBJ1-2 and TRBJ2-5 were preferentially used in persistent disease, while TRBV20-1 and TRBJ2-1 were favored in newly diagnosed disease. Persistent Graves' disease patients showed lower TCR Shannon entropy and fewer highly expanded clones than newly diagnosed patients, suggesting clonal expansion. A larger number of public clonotypes was shared among persistent patients (about 2,700) than among newly diagnosed patients (roughly 970).

These data are also associated with another study on T cells in Graves' hyperthyroidism and ophthalmopathy. According to the second study: A patient counted as having stable Graves' hyperthyroidism if no progression to ophthalmopathy occurred over 18 months of follow-up. Hyperthyroidism patients were newly diagnosed, with disease duration under 2 months, and aged 18 to 65 years. Patients with uncontrolled infections, other autoimmune diseases, pregnancy or lactation were excluded. Clinical symptoms, serum thyroxine and TRAb, thyroid ultrasound, and orbital computed tomography formed the basis for the diagnoses. For the first round of RT-PCR on the TCR CDR3, the HTBI primer set was used together with the Qiagen OneStep RT-PCR kit. Most expanded thyroid clonotypes (frequency above 0.001) were also found in blood, which suggests that blood repertoires may mirror thyroid immune responses. A model built on a 13 V-J signature distinguished ophthalmopathy from stable hyperthyroidism, reaching around 90% sensitivity and about 81% specificity in cross-validation and 80%/75% in testing. In validation, progression to ophthalmopathy was predicted by the model with 65% to 71% sensitivity and around 76% specificity, a median of about 6.8 months before onset. TCR V-J signatures able to tell the groups apart were searched for in a discovery cohort of about a hundred patients, of whom more than 40 had Graves' ophthalmopathy and roughly 57 had stable Graves' hyperthyroidism. Prospective prediction of ophthalmopathy was tested in an independent validation cohort of 18 to 20 hyperthyroidism patients and some 17 patients who later progressed to ophthalmopathy. The roughly 100 discovery patients were randomly split 7:3 into training and test sets. In several Graves' hyperthyroidism patients, the study also compared T-cell repertoires from thyroid tissue with T-cell repertoires from blood. Following sampling, methimazole starting at 30 mg daily was given to hyperthyroidism patients, and high-dose intravenous methylprednisolone was given to ophthalmopathy patients. The libraries were constructed in a second round of multiplex PCR and then size-selected and purified. The libraries were sequenced on an Illumina HiSeq2000 using paired-end 100 bp reads. Raw data were processed with SOAPnuke, discarding reads with adapters, uncalled bases, mean Phred below 15, or no exact constant-primer or identifier match. COPE v1.2.5 was used to merge the high-quality paired reads, and each unique nucleotide sequence was defined as a clonotype. MiTCR v1.1 was used to align clonotypes to the IMGT TRBV, TRBD and TRBJ reference segments. The analysis was restricted to V-J combinations with a frequency above 0.0001, which together covered just over 99% of the repertoires. The TCS score was defined as the ratio of F50 (clonal expansion) to E x V (chaos), calculated using BLOSUM62-based TCRdist between CDR3 peptides within each V-J. Welch's t-statistics and random forest reduced just over 500 V-J features to 13, which were used in a naive Bayes classifier (R e1071). Sample size was not statistically predetermined, and blinding of investigators to group allocation was not performed. The paper reports TCR Vbeta CDR3 sequencing of roughly 140 peripheral blood samples: some 44 ophthalmopathy, fewer than 85 hyperthyroidism and 17 progressor patients.

This specimen consisted of peripheral blood mononuclear cells (PBMCs), obtained at new diagnosis, from a patient treated with antithyroid drugs. The receptor was isolated from a man aged 35 to 55 with Graves disease. Donor details come from another sample of the same person, matched by shared clones. This sequence uses TRBV28 and TRBJ1-5; matching of 6 bases hints at TRBD1 as the D gene. The CDR3 corresponds to CASNSGGWNQPQHF. Here is the DNA: TGTGCCAGCAACTCGGGGGGCTGGAATCAGCCCCAGCATTTT. With the rest looked up from the reference TRBV28 and TRBJ1-5 genes rather than sequenced, the full variable domain is DVKVTQSSRYLVKRTGEKVFLECVQDMDHENMFWYRQDPGLGLRLIYFSYDVKMKEKGDIPEGYSVSREKKERFSLILESASTNQTSMYLCASNSGGWNQPQHFGDGTRLSIL.